These T cell receptor beta chains were read from a single sample in a study of T cell repertoires in cytomegalovirus infection. TCRdb re-called the reads through MiXCR, storing one row per CDR3 protein. Seen here are about 180,000 distinct CDR3 sequences, over 13% observed once, and the top ten hold 25% to 30%. Sequencing was carried out using PBMCs. The origin of the receptors is a human donor in good health (CMV status not recorded). Some clones in this sample may be carry-over from other donors' samples. The CDR3 runs from the conserved cysteine through the conserved F or W. The order of the fields is D gene, J gene, clone size, V gene, CDR3 DNA, CDR3 protein. The D gene is left open where the match is weak. A clone size is listed for some rows: how often the clone was seen (once, few, many), or a class if it is expanded.

D: .; J: TRBJ2-3; size: few; V: TRBV15; DNA: TGTGCCACCAGCGCCTCGCGGGCGACAGATACGCAGTATTTT; CDR3: CATSASRATDTQYF
D: .; J: TRBJ2-7; size: .; V: TRBV29-1; DNA: TGCAGCGTTGAAGGACAGGTAAACGAGCAGTACTTC; CDR3: CSVEGQVNEQYF
D: .; J: TRBJ1-2; size: .; V: TRBV12-3/TRBV12-4; DNA: TGTGCCAGCAGATCGCCGGGAGACTATGGCTACACCTTC; CDR3: CASRSPGDYGYTF
D: TRBD1; J: TRBJ2-7; size: many; V: TRBV7-9; DNA: TGTGCCAGCAGCCGATGGACAGGGGGCGCGGGCGAGCAGTACTTC; CDR3: CASSRWTGGAGEQYF
D: .; J: TRBJ1-1; size: many; V: TRBV7-2; DNA: TGTGCCAGCAGCCGCGGACGGTTTGAAGCTTTCTTT; CDR3: CASSRGRFEAFF
D: TRBD1; J: TRBJ1-4; size: .; V: TRBV28; DNA: TGTGCCAGCAGTTTATCGGGACAGGGAGCAAGTGAAAAACTGTTTTTT; CDR3: CASSLSGQGASEKLFF
D: TRBD1; J: TRBJ1-6; size: many; V: TRBV28; DNA: TGTGCCAGCAGACTAAAACAGGGGGTAAATTCACCCCTCCACTTT; CDR3: CASRLKQGVNSPLHF
D: TRBD2; J: TRBJ2-1; size: few; V: TRBV29-1; DNA: TGCAGCTCCCGTCCCGGGACTAGCGGGAGGGCCAGGGAGCAGTTCTTC; CDR3: CSSRPGTSGRAREQFF
D: TRBD2; J: TRBJ2-3; size: many; V: TRBV7-6; DNA: TGTGCCAGCAGCTTCGGGGGGGGCACAGATACGCAGTATTTT; CDR3: CASSFGGGTDTQYF
D: TRBD1; J: TRBJ2-7; size: .; V: TRBV4-2; DNA: TGTGCCAGCAGCCAAAGACAGGGACCATCCTACGAGCAGTACTTC; CDR3: CASSQRQGPSYEQYF
D: .; J: TRBJ2-2; size: .; V: TRBV20-1; DNA: TGCAGTGCTAGGGCAGGTTCACTCGACACCGGGGAGCTGTTTTTT; CDR3: CSARAGSLDTGELFF
D: TRBD2; J: TRBJ2-5; size: few; V: TRBV4-2; DNA: TGTGCCAGCAGCCAATCAACTAGCGGGAGTGGAAAGACCCAGTACTTC; CDR3: CASSQSTSGSGKTQYF
D: .; J: TRBJ2-5; size: .; V: TRBV3-1; DNA: TGTGCCAGCAGCCAAACCCTTCAAGAGACCCAGTACTTC; CDR3: CASSQTLQETQYF
D: .; J: TRBJ1-2; size: .; V: TRBV28; DNA: TGTGCCAGCAGTCTCCCGGGACCTAGCCTAGCTAACTATGGCTACACCTTC; CDR3: CASSLPGPSLANYGYTF
D: .; J: TRBJ2-2; size: .; V: TRBV15; DNA: TGTGCCACCAGCAGAGATAATGATGATTATAGGGAGCTGTTTTTT; CDR3: CATSRDNDDYRELFF
D: .; J: TRBJ1-5; size: many; V: TRBV7-2; DNA: TGTGCCAGCAGCTTAGTTCAGTTATATCAGCCCCAGCATTTT; CDR3: CASSLVQLYQPQHF
D: .; J: TRBJ2-7; size: many; V: TRBV6-4; DNA: TGTGCCAGCAGGCGAGGCTCCTACGAGCAGTACTTC; CDR3: CASRRGSYEQYF